These 13 T cell receptor beta chains originate from one sample sequenced in a study of T cell responses to AZD1222 COVID-19 vaccine (dated by TCRdb to about 2021). The time point tag for this specimen amounts to: baseline before first vaccination. The library was produced with the immunoSEQ multiplex PCR assay. TCRdb stores this immuneACCESS table with in-frame sequences only. Part of the clones is absent; in the studies checked, under half of the shortfall reflects unresolved V genes, and no reason is known for the rest. A total of 95,000 to 110,000 clones appear in this sample, less than 95% of them only once. More than 4.5% of the sample is held by the ten biggest clonotypes. The sequencing used peripheral blood, collected on day 0 of AZD1222 vaccination. All receptors derive from an adult in good health.

The CDR3 DNA sequence: TGTGCCAGCAGCCCTACAGGGACCTTAGGCTACACCTTC. It is translated as CASSPTGTLGYTF. The chain has TRBV28 and TRBJ1-2; tentatively, D is TRBD1 (6 bases). With 6 bases removed from V and 8 bases from J, the gap between germline ends came to 16 bases. The CDR3 contains 13 residues. CDR1 and CDR2 from the germline V gene are MDHEN and SYDVKM.

CDR3 sequence reads: CAWERTGGRNTEAFF. CDR3 bases: TGTGCCTGGGAGCGGACAGGGGGCAGGAACACTGAAGCTTTCTTT. This rearrangement joins TRBV30 to TRBJ1-1, with 11 nucleotides matching TRBD1. The length of the CDR3 is 15 residues. The V gene end was trimmed by 5 bases and the J gene end by 1 base; junction bases not matched to a gene: 6. CDR1 and CDR2 from the germline V gene are GTSNPN and SVGIG (reference sequence).

The chain joins TRBV2 to TRBJ1-6; 10 bases are a match to TRBD1. V shed 3 bases and J 10 bases; nucleotides not matched to a gene: 6. The CDR3 consists of 15 residues. Looked up from germline, CDR1 is SNHLY and CDR2 is FYNNEI. The CDR3 sequence is CASSETGGVGSPLHF. As DNA, the CDR3 is TGTGCCAGCAGTGAGACAGGGGGCGTTGGATCACCCCTCCACTTT.

The CDR3 reads CASSLRQGADTEAFF. Written as DNA, the CDR3 is TGTGCCAGCAGCTTACGGCAGGGGGCAGACACTGAAGCTTTCTTT. The chain combines TRBV7-3 with TRBJ1-1; 8 bases line up with TRBD1. The CDR3 runs 15 residues. Losses at the gene ends were 2 bases for V and 3 bases for J; bases not matched to a gene: 5. Germline-derived CDR1 and CDR2 are SGHTA and FQGTGA.

The rearrangement uses TRBV27 and TRBJ1-5; D ambiguous. Trimming took off 3 bases at V and 2 bases at J, with 8 bases between the two ends. Germline V gene lookup returns CDR1 MNHEY and CDR2 SMNVEV (reference sequence). This CDR3 has 14 residues. CDR3 sequence (DNA): TGTGCCAGCAGTTTCGGTTCGGGCAATCAGCCCCAGCATTTT. It specifies CASSFGSGNQPQHF.

V usage is TRBV18 and J usage is TRBJ2-5; 7 positions match TRBD2. Germline V gene sequence: CDR1 KGHSH, CDR2 LQKENI. CDR3 length: 14 residues. V lost 4 bases and J lost 2; bases outside the gene matches: 4. The CDR3 loop reads CASSRGGGQETQYF. In nucleotides, the CDR3 is TGTGCCAGCTCACGTGGGGGGGGTCAAGAGACCCAGTACTTC.

This chain connects TRBV5-6 to TRBJ2-3; maybe TRBD2 (6 bases). The CDR3 consists of 16 residues. V lost 5 bases to trimming and J lost 4 bases, with 20 bases between them. Germline V gene lookup returns CDR1 SGHDT and CDR2 YYEEEE. This CDR3 reads CASRYSLREEADTQYF. CDR3 bases: TGTGCCAGCAGATATTCCCTGAGGGAGGAGGCAGATACGCAGTATTTT.

This sequence joins TRBV11-2 and TRBJ1-2; TRBD1 aligns across 7 bases. The CDR3 is made up of 15 amino acids. Trimming at V came to 5 bases and at J to 4 bases, leaving 10 bases not matched to a gene. CDR1 and CDR2 (germline): SGHAT, FQNNGV. The CDR3 region is CASSIGQAEGYGYTF. The DNA of the CDR3 is TGTGCCAGCAGCATTGGACAGGCGGAGGGCTATGGCTACACCTTC.

The chain couples TRBV27 to TRBJ1-3; D remains ambiguous. The V and J ends lost 4 bases and 6 bases respectively, with 22 bases between them. Germline V gives CDR1 MNHEY, CDR2 SMNVEV (reference sequence). The CDR3 consists of 17 residues. The CDR3 reads CASSSLSDWREINTIYF. DNA of the CDR3: TGTGCCAGCAGTTCCCTGTCGGACTGGCGCGAGATAAACACCATATATTTT.

This sequence joins TRBV12-5 and TRBJ2-2, with D unclear. The CDR3 spans 12 residues. The germline gives CDR1 LGHNT, CDR2 FRNRAP. Trimming left V 5 bases short and J 4 bases short, with 5 bases between. This CDR3 is CASGAATGELFF. The CDR3 region has the DNA TGTGCTAGTGGTGCCGCCACCGGGGAGCTGTTTTTT.

The chain uses TRBV28 and TRBJ1-1, with 7 bases aligning to TRBD1. The junction had 4 bases not matched to a gene; V was cut back by 6 bases and J by 6 bases. Germline CDR1 is MDHEN and CDR2 is SYDVKM. This CDR3 has 12 amino acids. The CDR3 loop reads CASRYDRAEAFF. The CDR3, as DNA: TGTGCCAGCAGATATGACAGGGCTGAAGCTTTCTTT.

The chain joins TRBV10-3 to TRBJ1-4; 9 bases agree with TRBD1. CDR3 length: 16 amino acids. J lost 3 bases, V lost 4 bases, and 6 bases had no gene match. Looked up from germline, CDR1 is ENHRY and CDR2 is SYGVKD. The CDR3 protein is CAISVTGGYSNEKLFF. The CDR3 DNA is TGTGCCATCAGTGTAACAGGGGGCTATTCTAATGAAAAACTGTTTTTT.

The rearrangement joins TRBV13 to TRBJ2-1, with D perhaps matching TRBD1 or TRBD2 (7 bases each). The CDR3 is 15 residues long. Germline V gives CDR1 PRHDT, CDR2 FYEKMQ (reference sequence). V was pared by 5 bases and J by 4 bases, with 15 bases between. CDR3 sequence reads: CASSPQGGLYNEQFF. In DNA, the CDR3 is TGTGCCAGCAGCCCCCAGGGGGGGCTATACAATGAGCAGTTCTTC.